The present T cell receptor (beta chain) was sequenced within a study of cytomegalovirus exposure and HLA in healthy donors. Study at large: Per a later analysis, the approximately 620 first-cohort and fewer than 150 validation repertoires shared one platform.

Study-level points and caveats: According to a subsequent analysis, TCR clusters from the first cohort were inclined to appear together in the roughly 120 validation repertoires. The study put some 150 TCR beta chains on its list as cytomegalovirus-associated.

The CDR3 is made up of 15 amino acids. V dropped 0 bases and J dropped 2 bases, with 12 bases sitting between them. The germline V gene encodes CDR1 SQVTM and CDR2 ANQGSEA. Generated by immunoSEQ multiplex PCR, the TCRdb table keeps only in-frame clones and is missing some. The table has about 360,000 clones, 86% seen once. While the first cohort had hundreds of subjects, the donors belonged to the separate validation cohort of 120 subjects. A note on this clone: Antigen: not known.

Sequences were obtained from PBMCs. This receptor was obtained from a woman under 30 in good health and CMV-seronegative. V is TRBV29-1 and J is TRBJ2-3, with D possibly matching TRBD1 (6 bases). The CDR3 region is CSVEDKQGPTDTQYF. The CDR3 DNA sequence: TGCAGCGTTGAAGATAAACAGGGCCCCACAGATACGCAGTATTTT.